The rows below give T cell receptor beta chains drawn from one sample of a study of T cells in Graves' hyperthyroidism and ophthalmopathy. TCRdb passed the multiplex PCR reads through MiXCR, listing each CDR3 protein once. The profile shows more than 650,000 distinct CDR3 sequences, less than 15% of them singletons. The sample consisted of blood. Receptors originate from a woman younger than 35 with Graves' hyperthyroidism. Both conserved end residues are part of each CDR3. D genes are given only for firm matches. Part of the rows lack a size; the others show once, few, many or a class for expanded clones.

abundance,d_gene,j_gene,v_gene,CDR3nt,CDR3aa
.,.,TRBJ2-7,TRBV7-9,TGTGCCAGCAGCTTAGACCACAAAGGGTACGAGCAGTACTTC,CASSLDHKGYEQYF
few,TRBD1,TRBJ2-7,TRBV14,TGTGCCAGCAGTCATGGACCGGGACAGGGTACCTACGAGCAGTACTTC,CASSHGPGQGTYEQYF
many,.,TRBJ1-1,TRBV12-3/TRBV12-4,TGTGCCAGCAGTAGAACCTTAGACACTGAAGCTTTCTTT,CASSRTLDTEAFF
few,.,TRBJ2-2,TRBV10-1,TGCGCCAGCAGTAAGACCACAGGGAACACCGGGGAGCTGTTTTTT,CASSKTTGNTGELFF
many,.,TRBJ1-1,TRBV3-1,TGTGCCAGCAGCCGGATGGGGAATGGGGTGGAAGCTTTCTTT,CASSRMGNGVEAFF
many,.,TRBJ1-5,TRBV6-1,TGTGCCAGCAGAGGGAATAGCAATCAGCCCCAGCATTTT,CASRGNSNQPQHF
few,TRBD2,TRBJ2-1,TRBV30,TGTGCGGGGGGGGGTCCCGGTCCCTACAATGAGCAGTTCTTC,CAGGGPGPYNEQFF
.,TRBD1,TRBJ2-7,TRBV12-3/TRBV12-4,TGTGCCAGCGGTGCTGATGGACAGGCCCCAATCTACGAGCAGTACTTC,CASGADGQAPIYEQYF
few,.,TRBJ2-7,TRBV5-1,TGCGCCAGCAGTAATTCAGACTACTCCTACGAGCAGTACTTC,CASSNSDYSYEQYF
few,.,TRBJ1-2,TRBV28,TGTGCCAGCAGTACCCCAGGATTTTATGGCTACACCTTC,CASSTPGFYGYTF
many,.,TRBJ2-7,TRBV2,TGTGCCAGCAGGGGTAGGACCTCCCCTTCCTACGAGCAGTACTTC,CASRGRTSPSYEQYF
.,.,TRBJ2-5,TRBV19,TGTGCCAGTAGTATTCGAAGCGGAGAAGAGACCCAGTACTTC,CASSIRSGEETQYF
.,TRBD1,TRBJ2-7,TRBV2,TGTGCCAGCAGTGAAAGGACAGGGGGCACCTACGAGCAGTACTTC,CASSERTGGTYEQYF
few,.,TRBJ2-7,TRBV19,TGTGCCAGTAGTATAGCCCCCGACAGCACCTACGAGCAGTACTTC,CASSIAPDSTYEQYF
.,TRBD2,TRBJ2-7,TRBV12-3/TRBV12-4,TGTACCAGCAGCCCCGGGACTAGCGGTCCCTACGAGCAGTACTTC,CTSSPGTSGPYEQYF
.,.,TRBJ1-4,TRBV6-1,TGTGCCAGCGGTATCCTTCTTGGTAGGGTGGATAATGAAAAACTGTTTTTT,CASGILLGRVDNEKLFF
few,TRBD1,TRBJ1-6,TRBV4-1,TGCGCCAGCAGCGCAACCGGGACAGTACCCTCACCCCTCCACTTT,CASSATGTVPSPLHF
.,.,TRBJ2-7,TRBV6-2/TRBV6-3,TGTGCCAGCAGATTTAGACAGTTCACCAAGGTCTACGAGCAGTACTTC,CASRFRQFTKVYEQYF
.,TRBD1,TRBJ2-1,TRBV14,TGTGCCAGCAGCGACTCTTGGACAGGGCCTTACAATGAGCAGTTCTTC,CASSDSWTGPYNEQFF
many,TRBD2,TRBJ2-5,TRBV20-1,TGCAGTGCTCTAACCCTAGCGGGACTTGGAGAGACCCAGTACTTC,CSALTLAGLGETQYF
many,TRBD1,TRBJ1-5,TRBV4-1,TGCGCCAGCAGCCCCGGACAGGGAGGCAATCAGCCCCAGCATTTT,CASSPGQGGNQPQHF
many,.,TRBJ2-7,TRBV2,TGTGCCAGCAGAGAGGACGTCTCCTACGAGCAGTACTTC,CASREDVSYEQYF
.,.,TRBJ2-6,TRBV24-1,TGTGCCACCAGTGATCGAAGGGCATTCAAGGCTGGGGCCAACGTCCTGACTTTC,CATSDRRAFKAGANVLTF
many,.,TRBJ2-7,TRBV12-3/TRBV12-4,TGTGCCAGCAGTCCCTGGGACAAAGGGTCCTACGAGCAGTACTTC,CASSPWDKGSYEQYF
.,.,TRBJ2-7,TRBV29-1,TGCAGCGTTGGAGAACACCACCGAGGAGTTTACGAGCAGTACTTC,CSVGEHHRGVYEQYF
.,.,TRBJ2-6,TRBV28,TGTGCCAGCAGTTTTGTATACTCTGGGGCCAACGTCCTGACTTTC,CASSFVYSGANVLTF
few,.,TRBJ1-6,TRBV29-1,TGCAGCGTCCGGGGTGGGGGCCAAGGATCACCCCTCCACTTT,CSVRGGGQGSPLHF
.,.,TRBJ2-2,TRBV19,TGTGCCAATTTAGGAAAACGGGACATTACGTGGGGTGCGCACACCGGGGAGCTGTTTTTT,CANLGKRDITWGAHTGELFF
many,.,TRBJ1-5,TRBV28,TGTGCCAGCAGTTTCAGGTTTAATCAGCCCCAGCATTTT,CASSFRFNQPQHF
many,TRBD2,TRBJ2-1,TRBV7-9,TGTGCCAGCAGCTTTCGACTAGCGGGAGACCTGAGCTCCTACAATGAGCAGTTCTTC,CASSFRLAGDLSSYNEQFF
.,TRBD1,TRBJ1-4,TRBV27,TGTGCCAGCAGTTTACGCTTTAGGACAGGGTCGAGTGAAAAACTGTTTTTT,CASSLRFRTGSSEKLFF